Shown below are 16 T cell receptor beta chains from a single sample sequenced in a study of blood T cell repertoires in COVID-19 (TCRdb year 2020). The method was the immunoSEQ multiplex PCR assay. Here the immuneACCESS table is served through TCRdb, limited to in-frame sequences with V and J called. Missing clones are a known gap in these copies; in checked studies unresolved V genes cover under half, and the rest lacks a known reason. This sample lists fewer than 400,000 clones; approximately 89% were detected once. The leading ten clones occupy more than 5% of the sample. The sample taken for sequencing was PBMCs or T cells enriched from blood (not recorded which). The origin of the receptors is a man aged 25 to 40 who had recovered from COVID-19.

The chain joins TRBV24-1 to TRBJ2-5, with 7 bases lining up with TRBD1. This CDR3 is built from 15 residues. Losses at the gene ends were 6 bases for V and 1 base for J; bases not matched to a gene: 7. Germline V gene data show CDR1 as KGHDR and CDR2 as SFDVKD. In nucleotides, the CDR3 is TGTGCCACCAGTCGTTCCCGGGACAGCCAAGAGACCCAGTACTTC. Translated, it gives CATSRSRDSQETQYF.

The chain uses TRBV28 and TRBJ1-6; D remains unclear. V shed 5 bases and J shed 7 bases, with 15 bases lying between them. The germline V gene encodes CDR1 MDHEN and CDR2 SYDVKM. The CDR3 runs 15 residues. The CDR3 bases are TGTGCCAGCAGTCCCGGTTTTTATGAAAATTCACCCCTCCACTTT. Translated: CASSPGFYENSPLHF. Together with reference TRBV28 and TRBJ1-6, the CDR3 gives the full variable domain: DVKVTQSSRYLVKRTGEKVFLECVQDMDHENMFWYRQDPGLGLRLIYFSYDVKMKEKGDIPEGYSVSREKKERFSLILESASTNQTSMYLCASSPGFYENSPLHFGNGTRLTVT.

The chain combines TRBV7-6 with TRBJ2-7; no clear D gene. This CDR3 spans 14 amino acids. Germline CDR1 and CDR2: SGHVS and FNYEAQ. Trimming took off 5 bases at V and 7 bases at J, with 18 bases between the two ends. Here the CDR3 reads CASSPQTEAIEQYF. The CDR3 nucleotides read TGTGCCAGCAGCCCCCAGACCGAGGCGATAGAGCAGTACTTC.

This chain links TRBV28 with TRBJ1-2; D gene unclear. Germline V gene sequence: CDR1 MDHEN, CDR2 SYDVKM. Trimming removed 3 bases at V and 8 bases at J, with 10 bases between. This CDR3 comprises 12 residues. The CDR3 nucleotides read TGTGCCAGCAGTTTCCAAATTGAGGGCTACACCTTC. This translates into CASSFQIEGYTF.

The chain is built from TRBV20-1 and TRBJ1-1; D call uncertain. Germline CDR1 reads DFQATT; CDR2 reads SNEGSKA (reference sequence). Trimming pared 1 base from V and 8 bases from J, leaving 5 bases between. This CDR3 is 10 amino acids long. Here the CDR3 reads CSARGPEAFF. CDR3 bases: TGCAGTGCTAGAGGTCCAGAAGCTTTCTTT.

The rearrangement joins TRBV10-3 to TRBJ1-2; D may be TRBD1 (6 bases). Between the trimmed V and J ends, which lost 0 bases and 2 bases, there was a span of 7 bases. CDR3 length: 14 amino acids. Germline CDR1 reads ENHRY; CDR2 reads SYGVKD. CDR3 loop: CAISESGTNYGYTF. DNA of the CDR3: TGTGCCATCAGTGAGTCAGGGACAAACTATGGCTACACCTTC.

The chain has TRBV2 and TRBJ2-7, with D possibly being TRBD1 (5 bases). The germline V gene has CDR1 SNHLY and CDR2 FYNNEI. V lost 5 bases to trimming and J lost 2 bases, with 10 bases between them. This CDR3 spans 13 amino acids. CDR3 region: CASSPDRTYEQYF. The DNA for the CDR3 is TGTGCCAGCAGTCCCGACAGAACCTACGAGCAGTACTTC. The full variable domain, rest sourced from reference TRBV2 and TRBJ2-7, is EPEVTQTPSHQVTQMGQEVILRCVPISNHLYFYWYRQILGQKVEFLVSFYNNEISEKSEIFDDQFSVERPDGSNFTLKIRSTKLEDSAMYFCASSPDRTYEQYFGPGTRLTVT.

This chain uses TRBV11-2 with TRBJ2-7; TRBD1 aligns across 9 bases. The germline gives CDR1 SGHAT, CDR2 FQNNGV. Losses at the gene ends were 0 bases for V and 6 bases for J; bases not matched to a gene: 3. This CDR3 has 14 residues. CDR3: CASSLENRGLEQYF. The CDR3 DNA is TGTGCCAGCAGCTTAGAAAACAGGGGGCTCGAGCAGTACTTC. The variable domain in full, with the rest retrieved from reference TRBV11-2 and TRBJ2-7, is EAGVAQSPRYKIIEKRQSVAFWCNPISGHATLYWYQQILGQGPKLLIQFQNNGVVDDSQLPKDRFSAERLKGVDSTLKIQPAKLEDSAVYLCASSLENRGLEQYFGPGTRLTVT.

The V gene is TRBV10-2, the J gene TRBJ1-3; D gene uncertain. The CDR3 is 16 amino acids. The V gene lost 7 bases and the J gene lost 0 bases, with 16 bases spanning the gap. Germline assignment: CDR1 WSHSY and CDR2 SAAADI. In nucleotides, the CDR3 is TGCGCCAGCACACCCAGAGCAGACATCTCTGGAAACACCATATATTTT. It is translated as CASTPRADISGNTIYF.

The chain employs TRBV28 and TRBJ2-7, with D unclear. V lost 3 bases and J lost 6, with 9 bases in between. This CDR3 spans 12 amino acids. The germline V gene encodes CDR1 MDHEN and CDR2 SYDVKM. The CDR3 DNA reads TGTGCCAGCAGTTTCCCCTTCGGCGAGCAGTACTTC. This gives the protein CASSFPFGEQYF.

V is TRBV5-1 and J is TRBJ2-1, with a tentative D call TRBD2 (5 bases). This CDR3 comprises 15 residues. Germline V gene sequence: CDR1 SGHRS, CDR2 YFSETQ. Trimming cost V 4 bases and J 0 bases, with 11 bases left between them. The CDR3 DNA is TGCGCCAGCAGCGATAGGACTGGCTCCTACAATGAGCAGTTCTTC. It translates to CASSDRTGSYNEQFF.

V gene TRBV7-9 combines with J gene TRBJ1-2; D remains ambiguous. The CDR3 length is 13 residues. Trimming took off 4 bases at V and 8 bases at J, with 14 bases between the two ends. From germline, CDR1 is SEHNR and CDR2 FQNEAQ (reference sequence). The CDR3 region has the DNA TGTGCCAGCAGCTCTCACGAACAATTAGGCTACACCTTC. Protein: CASSSHEQLGYTF.

This clone showed up just a few times. The gene calls are TRBV19 and TRBJ2-3; 7 nucleotides agree with TRBD1. The V segment lost 4 bases and the J segment 2 bases; nucleotides outside the gene matches: 9. Germline V gene sequence: CDR1 LNHDA, CDR2 SQIVND (reference sequence). This CDR3 spans 16 amino acids. The CDR3 spells CASSNQDRRFTDTQYF. DNA for the CDR3: TGTGCCAGTAGTAACCAGGACAGGCGTTTCACAGATACGCAGTATTTT. The full variable domain, rest sourced from reference TRBV19 and TRBJ2-3, is DGGITQSPKYLFRKEGQNVTLSCEQNLNHDAMYWYRQDPGQGLRLIYYSQIVNDFQKGDIAEGYSVSREKKESFPLTVTSAQKNPTAFYLCASSNQDRRFTDTQYFGPGTRLTVL.

The V and J genes are TRBV5-5 and TRBJ1-2; maybe TRBD1 (5 bases). The germline gives CDR1 SGHKS, CDR2 YYEKEE (reference sequence). The ends were cut back, 4 bases at V and 2 bases at J, with 18 bases in the middle. The CDR3 sequence is 16 residues long. Here the CDR3 reads CASSPSQTDFNYGYTF. The CDR3, as DNA: TGTGCCAGCAGCCCGTCGCAGACAGACTTCAACTATGGCTACACCTTC.

The chain joins TRBV7-8 to TRBJ2-5, with D possibly being TRBD2 (5 bases). V lost 5 bases, J lost 2 bases, and 9 bases lay in between. The CDR3 runs 13 residues. CDR1 SGHVS and CDR2 FQNEAQ come from the germline V gene. The CDR3 loop is CASSVRGQETQYF. DNA of the CDR3: TGTGCCAGCAGCGTTCGGGGACAAGAGACCCAGTACTTC.

The chain uses TRBV25-1 and TRBJ2-2; the match to TRBD1 covers 7 bases. The germline gives CDR1 MGHDK, CDR2 SYGVNS. With V trimmed by 6 bases and J by 0 bases, 1 base remained unmatched. This CDR3 has 14 residues. CDR3 coding DNA: TGTGCCAGCAGGGGACAGACGAACACCGGGGAGCTGTTTTTT. Its protein product is CASRGQTNTGELFF.